This TCR beta chain was documented in a study of PD-L1 blockade in urothelial cancer. Study-wide context: Analysis of blood occurred 3 weeks (second dose) and 6 weeks after treatment start. Specimens of blood held a median count of about 150,000 T cells.

The germline V gene encodes CDR1 MNHNY and CDR2 SVGAGI (reference sequence). Trimming took off 6 bases at V and 7 bases at J, with 22 bases between the two ends. CDR3 length: 16 amino acids. In each PCR, synthetic TCR analog templates were spiked in. Produced via immunoSEQ multiplex PCR; TCRdb's table is partial and in-frame only. The sample lists 65,000 to 85,000 clones, approximately 90% occurring once. The time point: peripheral blood 6 weeks after treatment start. Study observations and caveats: At 3 weeks on treatment, tumor-associated clones expanded more with durable benefit.

With regard to this clone: Its antigen is still unknown.

The chain uses TRBV6-6 and TRBJ1-5; maybe TRBD1 (6 bases). This specimen consisted of PBMCs, obtained around atezolizumab (anti-PD-L1) treatment. This sequence originates from a woman aged 80 or older with urothelial cancer. The CDR3 loop is CASSLPGQGIGQPQHF. The CDR3 nucleotides read TGTGCCAGCAGCCTGCCGGGTCAGGGGATAGGGCAGCCCCAGCATTTT.